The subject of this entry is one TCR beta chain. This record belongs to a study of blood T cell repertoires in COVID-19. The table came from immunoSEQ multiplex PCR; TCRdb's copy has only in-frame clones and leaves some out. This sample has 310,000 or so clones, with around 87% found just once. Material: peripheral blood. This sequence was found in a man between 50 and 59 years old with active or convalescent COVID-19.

The CDR3 protein is CASSLDYGKLFF. CDR3 nucleotides: TGTGCCAGCAGCTTAGACTACGGAAAACTGTTTTTT. This chain uses TRBV7-2 with TRBJ1-4; no firm D call. In germline, CDR1 is SGHTA, CDR2 FQGNSA. This CDR3 has 12 amino acids. V lost 1 base and J 10 bases, leaving 7 bases between the germline ends.